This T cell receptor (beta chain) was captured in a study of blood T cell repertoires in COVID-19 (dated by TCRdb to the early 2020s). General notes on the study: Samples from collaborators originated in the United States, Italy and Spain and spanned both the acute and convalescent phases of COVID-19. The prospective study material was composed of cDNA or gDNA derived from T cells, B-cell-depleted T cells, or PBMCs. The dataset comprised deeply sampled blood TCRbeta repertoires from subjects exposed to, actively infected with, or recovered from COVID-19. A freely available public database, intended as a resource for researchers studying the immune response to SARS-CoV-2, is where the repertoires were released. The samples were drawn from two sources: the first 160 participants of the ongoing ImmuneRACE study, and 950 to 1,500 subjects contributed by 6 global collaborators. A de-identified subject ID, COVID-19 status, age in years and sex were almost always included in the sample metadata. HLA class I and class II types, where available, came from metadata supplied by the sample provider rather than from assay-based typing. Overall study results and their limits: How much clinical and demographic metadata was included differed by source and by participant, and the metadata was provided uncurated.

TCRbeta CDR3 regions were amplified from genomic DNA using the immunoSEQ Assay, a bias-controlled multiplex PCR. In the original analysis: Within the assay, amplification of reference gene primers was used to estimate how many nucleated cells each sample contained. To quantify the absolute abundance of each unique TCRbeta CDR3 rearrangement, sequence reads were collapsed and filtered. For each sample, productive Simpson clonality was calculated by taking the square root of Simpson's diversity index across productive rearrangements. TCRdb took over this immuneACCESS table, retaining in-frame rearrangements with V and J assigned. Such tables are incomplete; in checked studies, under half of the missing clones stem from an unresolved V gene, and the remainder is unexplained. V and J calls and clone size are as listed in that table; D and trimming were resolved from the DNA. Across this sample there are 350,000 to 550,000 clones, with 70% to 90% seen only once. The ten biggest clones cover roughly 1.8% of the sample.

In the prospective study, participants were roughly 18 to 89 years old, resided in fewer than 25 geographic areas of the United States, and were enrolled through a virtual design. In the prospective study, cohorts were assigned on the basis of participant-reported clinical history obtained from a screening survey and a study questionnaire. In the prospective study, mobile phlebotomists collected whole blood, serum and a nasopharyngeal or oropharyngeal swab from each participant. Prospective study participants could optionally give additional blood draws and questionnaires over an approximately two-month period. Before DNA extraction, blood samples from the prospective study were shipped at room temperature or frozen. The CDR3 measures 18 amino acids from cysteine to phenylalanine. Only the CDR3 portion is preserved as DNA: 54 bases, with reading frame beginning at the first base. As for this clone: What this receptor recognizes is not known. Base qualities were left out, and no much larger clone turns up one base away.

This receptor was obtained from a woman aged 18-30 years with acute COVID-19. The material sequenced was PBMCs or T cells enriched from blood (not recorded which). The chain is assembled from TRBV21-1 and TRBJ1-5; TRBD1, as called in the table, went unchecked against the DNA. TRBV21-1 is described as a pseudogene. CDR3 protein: CASSITATGTYSNQPQHF. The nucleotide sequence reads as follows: TGTGCCAGCAGCATCACCGCGACAGGGACATACAGCAATCAGCCCCAGCATTTT.